Shown below are 29 T cell receptor beta chains from a single sample sequenced in a study of glioma-infiltrating T cells after dendritic cell vaccination (TCRdb year 2016). The library was generated by the immunoSEQ multiplex PCR assay. TCRdb re-hosts the immuneACCESS table, in-frame sequences only. Its copies lack some clones; in the studies checked, an unresolved V gene accounts for under half of them, and the cause for the rest is not known. The sample yields 93,000 or so clones; more than 80% were counted once. Jointly, the top ten make up approximately 12% of the sample. The input for sequencing was blood, taken before dendritic cell vaccination. The receptors here all came from a human donor with glioblastoma.

V and J are TRBV6-5 and TRBJ1-2; perhaps TRBD1 as D (5 bases). The length of the CDR3 is 14 residues. The V and J ends lost 5 bases and 8 bases respectively, with 18 bases between them. Germline V gene data show CDR1 as MNHEY and CDR2 as SVGAGI. CDR3 sequence: CASSVPGSWGGYTF. For the CDR3, the DNA is TGTGCCAGCAGTGTTCCAGGGTCTTGGGGAGGCTACACCTTC.

The CDR3 DNA is TGTGCCAGCAGTCCCGGGACTAGCGGAGATACGCAGTATTTT. Its protein product is CASSPGTSGDTQYF. The V call is TRBV6-1, the J call TRBJ2-3; 11 bases are shared with TRBD2. Germline trimming cut 5 bases from V and 5 bases from J; bases unmatched to any gene: 3. The CDR3 runs 14 residues. Germline V gives CDR1 MNHNS, CDR2 SASEGT.

The gene calls are TRBV27 and TRBJ2-5; the D gene is possibly TRBD2 (6 bases). Per the germline V gene, CDR1 is MNHEY and CDR2 is SMNVEV (reference sequence). The CDR3 has 14 residues. Trimming took off 6 bases at V and 5 bases at J, with 16 bases between the two ends. The chain's CDR3 is CASRWADRGETQYF. CDR3 DNA sequence: TGTGCCAGCAGATGGGCAGACCGGGGGGAGACCCAGTACTTC.

This clone showed up just once. At one end, the junction sequence differs from germline, possibly due to a read error. V is TRBV4-2 and J is TRBJ2-1; D is possibly TRBD1 (5 bases). This CDR3 has 14 residues. Germline values: CDR1 LGHNA, CDR2 YNFKEQ. CDR3 nucleotide sequence: TGTGCCAGCAGCCAAGACAGGGAAATGGCAGAGCAGCTCTTC. Protein product: CASSQDREMAEQLF.

The rearrangement joins TRBV10-2 to TRBJ1-1; the D gene is possibly TRBD1 (6 bases). V shed 6 bases and J shed 3 bases, with 17 bases lying between them. The CDR3 sequence is 15 residues long. Germline V CDR1 and CDR2: WSHSY, SAAADI. Here the CDR3 reads CASRQGIYSDTEAFF. CDR3 coding DNA: TGCGCCAGCAGACAGGGAATATACTCTGACACTGAAGCTTTCTTT.

The chain uses TRBV7-9 and TRBJ1-1, with D unclear. The CDR3 is made up of 12 amino acids. In germline, CDR1 is SEHNR, CDR2 FQNEAQ (reference sequence). Trimming removed 0 bases at V and 7 bases at J, with 6 bases between. CDR3 amino acids: CASSLAQIEAFF. For the CDR3, the DNA is TGTGCCAGCAGCTTAGCCCAGATTGAAGCTTTCTTT. Looking up the rest from reference TRBV7-9 and TRBJ1-1 gives the full variable domain: DTGVSQNPRHKITKRGQNVTFRCDPISEHNRLYWYRQTLGQGPEFLTYFQNEAQLEKSRLLSDRFSAERPKGSFSTLEIQRTEQGDSAMYLCASSLAQIEAFFGQGTRLTVV.

The rearrangement joins TRBV7-2 to TRBJ1-3, with D tentatively TRBD1 (6 bases). The CDR3 has 15 residues. The V gene's germline CDR1 is SGHTA and CDR2 FQGNSA. The V end lost 5 bases, the J end lost 0 bases, and 11 bases lay between the germline ends. This CDR3 reads CASSRRTVSGNTIYF. As DNA, the CDR3 is TGTGCCAGCAGCCGCCGGACAGTCTCTGGAAACACCATATATTTT.

The genes are TRBV12-5 and TRBJ2-1; possible D gene TRBD2, 5 bases. Germline V lookup: CDR1 LGHNT, CDR2 FRNRAP. Between the trimmed V and J ends, which lost 5 bases and 7 bases, there was a span of 24 bases. This CDR3 comprises 17 residues. CDR3 sequence reads: CASGIRPWASSRNEQFF. The CDR3 coding sequence is TGTGCTAGTGGTATCCGTCCTTGGGCTAGCAGTAGAAATGAGCAGTTCTTC.

The rearrangement joins TRBV7-2 to TRBJ2-3; the match to TRBD2 covers 7 bases. CDR3 length equals 16 residues. Germline V gives CDR1 SGHTA, CDR2 FQGNSA. The junction had 9 bases not matched to a gene; V was cut back by 5 bases and J by 1 base. The DNA for the CDR3 is TGTGCCAGCAGCCATCTATGGGGGGGTGGCACAGATACGCAGTATTTT. Translating gives CASSHLWGGGTDTQYF.

This chain links TRBV7-8 with TRBJ2-2; D not certain. Germline V CDR1 and CDR2: SGHVS, FQNEAQ. The CDR3 spans 10 residues. V lost 6 bases and J 10 bases, leaving 6 bases between the germline ends. In DNA form, the CDR3 reads TGTGCCAGCAGGGCCGCGGAGCTGTTTTTT. Protein sequence: CASRAAELFF.

The rearrangement links TRBV28 to TRBJ1-5; a possible D gene is TRBD1 (6 bases). CDR3 length: 15 amino acids. In germline, CDR1 is MDHEN, CDR2 SYDVKM. Trimming cost V 5 bases and J 6 bases, with 17 bases left between them. CDR3 residues: CASSPPGDRGQPQHF. The CDR3 DNA reads as TGTGCCAGCAGTCCCCCAGGGGATCGTGGTCAGCCCCAGCATTTT.

The V and J genes are TRBV5-4 and TRBJ2-2; tentatively, D is TRBD2 (6 bases). The CDR3 is 16 amino acids. The germline gives CDR1 SGHNT, CDR2 YYREEE (reference sequence). Trimming removed 4 bases from V and 5 bases from J, with 18 bases in between. The CDR3 spells CASSPWRGAETGELFF. For the CDR3, the DNA is TGTGCCAGCAGCCCCTGGCGGGGAGCAGAGACCGGGGAGCTGTTTTTT.

There are a few counts of this clone. The junction shows a germline mismatch at one end, possibly a read error. V is TRBV6-1 and J is TRBJ1-1, with D uncertain. Germline V lookup: CDR1 MNHNS, CDR2 SASEGT. CDR3 length: 12 residues. CDR3 amino acids: CATSGPNTEAFF. The CDR3 region has the DNA TGTGCCACCAGTGGGCCGAACACTGAAGCTTTCTTT.

The V gene is TRBV9, the J gene TRBJ2-3; 13 bases map to TRBD2. V was pared by 5 bases and J by 3 bases, with 3 bases of the junction left unmatched. The CDR3 length is 15 residues. Germline CDR1 is SGDLS and CDR2 is YYNGEE. CDR3 in DNA: TGTGCCAGCAGTTGGGGACTAGCGGGAACAGATACGCAGTATTTT. Its translation is CASSWGLAGTDTQYF.

The chain uses TRBV6-6 and TRBJ2-7, with 9 bases fitting TRBD1. The CDR3 has 15 residues. Looked up from germline, CDR1 is MNHNY and CDR2 is SVGAGI (reference sequence). V shed 5 bases and J 1 base; nucleotides not matched to a gene: 6. The CDR3 nucleotides read TGTGCCAGCAGTCAAGGGGGACAGGGATCCTACGAGCAGTACTTC. Amino acid sequence: CASSQGGQGSYEQYF.

The chain joins TRBV2 to TRBJ2-5; D perhaps matches TRBD1 (6 bases). The V gene lost 6 bases and the J gene lost 4 bases, with 15 bases spanning the gap. CDR3 length: 14 amino acids. Germline V CDR1 and CDR2: SNHLY, FYNNEI. This CDR3 reads CASSGTGIGETQYF. The CDR3 bases are TGTGCCAGCAGCGGAACAGGGATTGGAGAGACCCAGTACTTC.

The chain joins TRBV6-1 to TRBJ2-3; D unresolved. Germline V gene sequence: CDR1 MNHNS, CDR2 SASEGT. The CDR3 is 15 residues long. The V end lost 0 bases, the J end lost 2 bases, and 9 bases lay between the germline ends. This CDR3 reads CASSEALTYTDTQYF. The DNA of the CDR3 is TGTGCCAGCAGTGAAGCGTTGACTTACACAGATACGCAGTATTTT.

The rearrangement links TRBV9 to TRBJ2-7; D is perhaps TRBD2 (5 bases). V was trimmed by 0 bases and J by 3 bases, leaving 7 bases between them. Germline loops: CDR1 SGDLS, CDR2 YYNGEE. The CDR3 length is 13 residues. Here the CDR3 DNA reads TGTGCCAGCAGCGTAGCCGAGGGCTACGAGCAGTACTTC. Its protein is CASSVAEGYEQYF.

On this clone itself: The germline gene is not matched at one end of the junction; a read error may be the cause. The chain couples TRBV7-7 to TRBJ2-1; TRBD2 matches at 8 bases. CDR1 is SSHAT and CDR2 is FNYEAQ in the germline V gene (reference sequence). The CDR3 sequence is 15 residues long. This chain's CDR3 is CASSLYSGGQGEQFF. In nucleotides, the CDR3 is TGTGCTAGCAGCTTGTACAGCGGGGGACAAGGTGAGCAGTTCTTC.

This clone was picked up a small number of times. V gene TRBV25-1 combines with J gene TRBJ2-7, with TRBD1 matching over 8 bases. V dropped 7 bases and J dropped 5; count of bases not matched to a gene: 10. CDR1 MGHDK and CDR2 SYGVNS come from the germline V gene. The CDR3 runs to 14 residues. CDR3 in amino acids: CASTPGQGGNEQYF. CDR3 coding DNA: TGTGCCAGCACCCCCGGACAGGGCGGAAACGAGCAGTACTTC.

This sequence joins TRBV7-2 and TRBJ2-7; weak D call: TRBD1 (6 bases). With 5 bases removed from V and 0 bases from J, the gap between germline ends came to 17 bases. The CDR3 covers 16 residues. Per the germline V gene, CDR1 is SGHTA and CDR2 is FQGNSA. The CDR3: CASSPTGTPDSYEQYF. The CDR3 DNA reads as TGTGCCAGCAGCCCTACCGGGACACCCGACTCCTACGAGCAGTACTTC. The complete variable domain, with remaining parts taken from reference TRBV7-2 and TRBJ2-7, reads GAGVSQSPSNKVTEKGKDVELRCDPISGHTALYWYRQSLGQGLEFLIYFQGNSAPDKSGLPSDRFSAERTGGSVSTLTIQRTQQEDSAVYLCASSPTGTPDSYEQYFGPGTRLTVT.

This chain's CDR3 is CASSQATDTQYF. The CDR3 nucleotides read TGCGCCAGCAGCCAAGCAACAGATACGCAGTATTTT. The rearrangement links TRBV4-1 to TRBJ2-3; no definite D call. Germline CDR1 and CDR2: MGHRA and YSYEKL. The CDR3 loop spans 12 amino acids. V shed 1 base and J shed 3 bases, with 2 bases lying between them.

The chain recombines TRBV19 with TRBJ2-6; D gene ambiguous. Germline lookup yields CDR1 LNHDA and CDR2 SQIVND (reference sequence). V gave up 8 bases and J gave up 4 bases, with 9 bases separating them. The CDR3 is 13 amino acids. This CDR3 reads CASDSSGANVLTF. CDR3 DNA sequence: TGTGCCAGTGACTCCTCGGGGGCCAACGTCCTGACTTTC.

The chain uses TRBV18 and TRBJ1-2, with 8 nucleotides matching TRBD1. Germline lookup yields CDR1 KGHSH and CDR2 LQKENI. The CDR3 is made up of 15 amino acids. V shed 4 bases, J shed 5 bases, and the junction held 9 bases outside the gene matches. CDR3 in amino acids: CASSLSIRTGYGYTF. As DNA, the CDR3 is TGTGCCAGCTCACTGTCCATACGGACAGGGTATGGCTACACCTTC.

The V and J genes are TRBV10-3 and TRBJ1-5; TRBD1 matches at 8 bases. Looked up from germline, CDR1 is ENHRY and CDR2 is SYGVKD. There are 13 residues in the CDR3. J was trimmed by 5 bases and V by 6 bases; bases with no gene match: 3. CDR3 region: CAISQGADQPQHF. In DNA, the CDR3 is TGTGCCATCAGCCAGGGGGCAGATCAGCCCCAGCATTTT.

This clone was seen once. J is TRBJ1-1 and V is TRBV11-3, with 7 nucleotides matching TRBD1. The ends lost 5 bases at V and 4 bases at J; junction bases unmatched: 4. The CDR3 sequence is 13 residues long. Germline loops: CDR1 SGHNT, CDR2 YENEEA. Here the CDR3 reads CASSLRDSTEAFF. CDR3 nucleotide sequence: TGTGCCAGCAGCCTCCGGGACAGCACTGAAGCTTTCTTT.

The V and J genes are TRBV6-5 and TRBJ2-7; 12 nucleotides agree with TRBD2. Germline V CDR1 and CDR2: MNHEY, SVGAGI. Trimming cost V 6 bases and J 5 bases; bases outside gene matches: 2. The CDR3 sequence is 13 residues long. CDR3 in amino acids: CASSGLAGHEQYF. The CDR3 DNA follows: TGTGCCAGCAGCGGACTAGCGGGACACGAGCAGTACTTC.

This chain connects TRBV4-2 to TRBJ2-6; 12 bases fit TRBD1. The length of the CDR3 is 19 residues. The ends lost 0 bases at V and 4 bases at J; junction bases unmatched: 7. In germline, CDR1 is LGHNA, CDR2 YNFKEQ. The CDR3 nucleotides read TGTGCCAGCAGCCAAGAACGGGACAGGGGGCCGAGGGGGGCCAACGTCCTGACTTTC. Translating it yields CASSQERDRGPRGANVLTF.

This chain links TRBV2 with TRBJ1-6; D not certain. Trimming shortened V by 6 bases and J by 15 bases, and 15 bases separated the two germline ends. This CDR3 spans 12 amino acids. CDR1 is SNHLY and CDR2 is FYNNEI in the germline V gene. CDR3 sequence: CASRRDGVNLHF. CDR3 sequence (DNA): TGTGCCAGCAGACGCGACGGAGTGAACCTCCACTTT.